This T cell receptor (beta chain) was identified in a study of blood T cell repertoires in COVID-19 (dated by TCRdb to 2020 to 2021). At the level of the whole study: Collaborator samples came from the United States, Italy and Spain and covered acute and convalescent phases of COVID-19. A de-identified subject ID, COVID-19 status, age in years and sex were almost always included in the sample metadata. The samples were drawn from two sources: the first 160 participants of the ongoing ImmuneRACE study, and 950 to 1,500 subjects contributed by 6 global collaborators. The dataset comprised deeply sampled blood TCRbeta repertoires from subjects exposed to, actively infected with, or recovered from COVID-19. A freely available public database, intended as a resource for researchers studying the immune response to SARS-CoV-2, is where the repertoires were released. Where available, HLA class I and class II types were obtained from metadata supplied by the sample provider rather than from assay-based typing. The prospective study material was composed of cDNA or gDNA derived from T cells, B-cell-depleted T cells, or PBMCs.

Collaborating institutions collected whole blood in K2EDTA tubes following their own protocols. For TCRbeta analysis, collaborator samples were shipped as frozen whole blood, as isolated PBMCs, or as DNA extracted from either sample type. The investigation overall reported the following: The amount of clinical and demographic metadata varied by source and participant and was provided uncurated.

TCRbeta CDR3 regions were amplified from genomic DNA by means of the immunoSEQ Assay, a bias-controlled multiplex PCR. The authors' pipeline ran thus. Nucleated cell counts per sample were estimated from amplification of reference gene primers within the assay. To quantify the absolute abundance of each unique TCRbeta CDR3 rearrangement, sequence reads were collapsed and filtered. For each sample, productive Simpson clonality was calculated as the square root of Simpson's diversity index across productive rearrangements. Held by TCRdb, this immuneACCESS table contains in-frame sequences only and omits some clones. Under half of the omission traces to an unresolved V gene where checked; the cause of the rest is unknown. That table supplies the V and J calls and clone size; D and trimming were determined from the DNA. Across this sample there are about 84,000 clones, with about four fifths seen only once. 35% to 40% of the sample is held by the ten biggest clonotypes.

Details on this clone: It lacks a known antigen. Per-nucleotide qualities are absent, and no much larger clonotype sits a single base away.

Germline trimming amounts to 0 bases on V and 5 bases on J, with 11 as the count of junction bases outside the gene matches. The CDR3 starts with the cysteine, ends with the phenylalanine, and has 18 residues. Kept here is only the CDR3 DNA, which spans 54 bases and is read in frame from base 1. CDR1 is given as SGHRS and CDR2 as YFSETQ, both from the germline V gene. The clonotype originates from a man at least 80 years old with active or convalescent COVID-19. The rearranged segments are TRBV5-1 and TRBJ2-2, with 9 middle bases fitting TRBD2. Specimen: peripheral blood. The CDR3 amino acid sequence is: CASSLDPASGTRTGELFF. The DNA sequence is as follows: TGCGCCAGCAGCTTGGACCCTGCTAGCGGGACGCGGACCGGGGAGCTGTTTTTT. The CDR3, completed at both ends by the reference TRBV5-1 and TRBJ2-2 genes, gives the full variable domain KAGVTQTPRYLIKTRGQQVTLSCSPISGHRSVSWYQQTPGQGLQFLFEYFSETQRNKGNFPGRFSGRQFSNSRSEMNVSTLELGDSALYLCASSLDPASGTRTGELFFGEGSRLTVL.